This T cell receptor beta chain was sequenced during a study of blood T cells in healthy people across ages. The study's findings and limits: CMV status of donors was not determined, possibly confounding expanded clonotype changes.

This clonotype was seen many times. Its specificity is not known. A J-beta primer mix and a sample-barcoded 5' primer were used in a second PCR of roughly 6 to 12 cycles. Each cDNA molecule received a tag from a template-switch adaptor that had 12 random nucleotides. One entry per CDR3 protein, called by TCRdb with MiXCR from the 5' RACE reads. Counted here are 600,000 or so distinct CDR3 sequences, over 20% occurring once; the ten biggest clones make up roughly 3.9%. Healthy Caucasian individuals from Russia aged roughly 6 to 90 served as donors. J gave up 5 bases and V 6 bases, and 9 bases lay outside the gene matches. The CDR3 is 14 amino acids. Germline lookup yields CDR1 SEHNR and CDR2 FQNEAQ (reference sequence).

Sequences were obtained from blood. The TCR comes from a man in his 70s in good health. V gene TRBV7-9 combines with J gene TRBJ1-1, with 7 bases aligning to TRBD1. This CDR3 reads CASSFRGDGTEAFF. CDR3 DNA: TGTGCCAGCAGTTTCAGGGGGGACGGGACTGAAGCTTTCTTT.